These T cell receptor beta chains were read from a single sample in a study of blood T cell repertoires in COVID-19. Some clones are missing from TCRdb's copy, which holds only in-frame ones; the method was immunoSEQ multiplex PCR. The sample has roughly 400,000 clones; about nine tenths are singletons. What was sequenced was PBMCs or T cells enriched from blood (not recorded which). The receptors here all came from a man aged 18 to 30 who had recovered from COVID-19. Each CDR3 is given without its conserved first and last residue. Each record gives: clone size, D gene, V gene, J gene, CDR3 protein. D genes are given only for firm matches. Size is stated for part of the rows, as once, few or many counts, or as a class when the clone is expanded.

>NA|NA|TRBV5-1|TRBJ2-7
ASSLAQLSSGGGSYEQY
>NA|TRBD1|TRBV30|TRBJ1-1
AWSSTGEAF
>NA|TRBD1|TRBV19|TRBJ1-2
ASTTQGGPYGYT
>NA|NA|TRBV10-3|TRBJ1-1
AISESGRENTEAF
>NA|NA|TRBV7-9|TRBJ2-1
ASSPSAGANEQF
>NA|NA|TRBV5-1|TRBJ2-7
ASSRDFSYEQY
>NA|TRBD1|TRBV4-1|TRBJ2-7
ASSLQDRDYEQY
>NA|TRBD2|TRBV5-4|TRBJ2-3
ASRVSGSSTDTQY
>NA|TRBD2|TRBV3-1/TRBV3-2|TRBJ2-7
ASSVTSGSWEQY
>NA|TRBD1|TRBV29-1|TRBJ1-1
SVENRGFRSDTEAF
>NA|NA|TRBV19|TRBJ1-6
ASSKKDNYNSPLH
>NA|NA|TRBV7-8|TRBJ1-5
ASSLRGNQPQH
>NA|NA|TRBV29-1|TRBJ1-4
SVASEGYEKLF
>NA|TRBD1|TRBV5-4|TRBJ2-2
ASSLPRQGDTGELF
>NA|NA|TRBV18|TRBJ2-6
ASSRPSSGANVLT
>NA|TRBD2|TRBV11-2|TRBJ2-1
ASSLVLAGGPNEQF
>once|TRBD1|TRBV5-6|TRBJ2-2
ASKSTGGTGELF
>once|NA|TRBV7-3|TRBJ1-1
ASSLTADEAF
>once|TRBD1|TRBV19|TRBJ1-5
ASSLDRMLNQPQH
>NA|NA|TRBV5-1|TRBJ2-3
ASSLRTDSTDTQY
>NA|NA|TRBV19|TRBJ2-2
ASSITTGGLNTGELF
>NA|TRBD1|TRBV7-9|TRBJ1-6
ASSPQGQGNSPLH
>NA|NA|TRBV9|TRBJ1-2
ASSKQTGSNYGYT
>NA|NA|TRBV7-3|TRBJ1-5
ASSLYPGDQPQH
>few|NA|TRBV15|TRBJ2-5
ATSRDLRGTQY
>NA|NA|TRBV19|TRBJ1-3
ASRRENSNSGNTIY
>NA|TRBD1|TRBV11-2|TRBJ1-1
ASSTTMDRTYTEAF
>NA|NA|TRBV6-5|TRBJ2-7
ASSSHTGQSAEQY
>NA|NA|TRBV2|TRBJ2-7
ASRLLLDYEQY
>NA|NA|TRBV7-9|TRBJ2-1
ASSLASGETQF
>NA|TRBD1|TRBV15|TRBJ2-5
ATSLTGAVQETQY
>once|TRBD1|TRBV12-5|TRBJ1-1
ASVNGRRGLLSFDTEAF
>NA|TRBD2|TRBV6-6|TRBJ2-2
ASSKGLAGGAGELF
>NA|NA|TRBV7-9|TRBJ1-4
ASSLSVQQNEKLF
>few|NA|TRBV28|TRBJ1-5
ASGPIAYSNQPQH
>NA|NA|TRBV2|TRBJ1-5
ASRGTGANQPQH
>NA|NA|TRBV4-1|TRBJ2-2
ASSLLPGVTNTGELF
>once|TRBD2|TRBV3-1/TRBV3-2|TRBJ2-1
ASSPGLATYNEQF
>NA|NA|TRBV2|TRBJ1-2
ASKGGGSNYGYT
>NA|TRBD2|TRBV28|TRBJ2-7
ASSPWTSGDGLSYEQY
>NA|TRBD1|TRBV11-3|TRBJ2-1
ASSLGDRASVDEQF
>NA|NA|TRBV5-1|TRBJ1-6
ASSRENYNSPLH